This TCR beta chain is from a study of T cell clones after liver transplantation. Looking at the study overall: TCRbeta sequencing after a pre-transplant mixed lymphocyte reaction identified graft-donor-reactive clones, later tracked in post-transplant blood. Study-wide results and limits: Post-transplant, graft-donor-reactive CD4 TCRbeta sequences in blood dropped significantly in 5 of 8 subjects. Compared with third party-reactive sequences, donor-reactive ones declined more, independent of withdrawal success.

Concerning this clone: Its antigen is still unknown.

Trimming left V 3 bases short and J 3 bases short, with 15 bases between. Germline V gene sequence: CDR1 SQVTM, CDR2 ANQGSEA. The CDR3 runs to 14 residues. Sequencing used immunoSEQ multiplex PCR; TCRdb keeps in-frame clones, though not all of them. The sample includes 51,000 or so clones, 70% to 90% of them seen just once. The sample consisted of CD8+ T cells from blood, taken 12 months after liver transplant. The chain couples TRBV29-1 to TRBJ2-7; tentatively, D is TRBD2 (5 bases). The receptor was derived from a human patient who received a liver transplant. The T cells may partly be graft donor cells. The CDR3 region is CSVEFGGPNYEQYF. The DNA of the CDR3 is TGCAGCGTTGAGTTTGGAGGCCCAAACTACGAGCAGTACTTC.